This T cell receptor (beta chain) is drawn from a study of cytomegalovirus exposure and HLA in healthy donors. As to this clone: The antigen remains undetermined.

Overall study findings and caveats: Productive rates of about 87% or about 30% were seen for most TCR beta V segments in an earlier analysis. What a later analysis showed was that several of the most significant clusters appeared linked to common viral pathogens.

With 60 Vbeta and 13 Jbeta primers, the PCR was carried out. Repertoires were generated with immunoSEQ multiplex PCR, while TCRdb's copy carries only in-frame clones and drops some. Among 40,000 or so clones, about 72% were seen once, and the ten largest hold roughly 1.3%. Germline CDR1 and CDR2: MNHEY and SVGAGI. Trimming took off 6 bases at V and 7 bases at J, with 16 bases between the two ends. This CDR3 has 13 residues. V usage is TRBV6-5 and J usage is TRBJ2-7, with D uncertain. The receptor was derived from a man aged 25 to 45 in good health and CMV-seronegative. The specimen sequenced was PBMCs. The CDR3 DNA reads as TGTGCCAGCAGCACCCTCGACACTTCTGAGCAGTACTTC. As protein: CASSTLDTSEQYF.